This TCR beta chain was sequenced in a study of shared clonotypes between healthy human individuals. Regarding the study as a whole: The study found lower generation probabilities in non-shared clonotypes than in those shared by all four donors. Expectations were that clonotype sharing among donors would be affected by sequencing depth.

The assay was carried out at the deep level. Replicate sorted-subset PCRs were loaded with around 200 ng DNA, 31,000 or so T cell genomes. TCRdb keeps only in-frame clones here, not all; method: immunoSEQ multiplex PCR. The table lists about 2,200,000 clones, about 92% of them singletons. CDR1 is LNHDA, CDR2 SQIVND, per germline (reference sequence). The germline V and J ends were trimmed by 5 bases and 3 bases, with 10 bases remaining between them. The CDR3 extends over 13 amino acids. On this clone itself: Its antigen is undetermined. Other DNA variants within this sample encode the same CDR3.

The naive CD8 subset, CD45RO-negative cells positively selected for CCR7, excluded terminally differentiated effector memory CD45RA+ cells. Sequenced material: naive CD8+ T cells from PBMCs. The chain has TRBV19 and TRBJ2-5; D uncertain. The TCR originated in a young man in good health. Some clones in this sample may be carry-over from other donors' samples. CDR3 nucleotides: TGTGCCAGTAGTTCCGATGGCGAAGAGACCCAGTACTTC. Its protein is CASSSDGEETQYF.